This passage covers 9 T cell receptor beta chains from one sample sequenced in a study of shared clonotypes between healthy human individuals. The method was immunoSEQ multiplex PCR; TCRdb's version includes in-frame clones alone and lacks a portion of them. The sample lists a few hundred thousand clones, roughly 79% occurring once. The sample taken for sequencing was PBMCs. Source of these receptors: a woman in her thirties or forties in good health. Some clones in this sample may be carry-over from other donors' samples.

The chain links TRBV19 to TRBJ2-3; possibly TRBD1 or TRBD2 for D (5 bases each). Trimming shortened V by 5 bases and J by 0 bases, and 12 bases separated the two germline ends. The CDR3 is made up of 15 amino acids. CDR1 is LNHDA and CDR2 is SQIVND in the germline V gene (reference sequence). The CDR3 sequence is CASSSSGPSTDTQYF. CDR3 coding DNA: TGTGCCAGTAGTTCTTCGGGGCCTAGCACAGATACGCAGTATTTT.

The chain carries TRBV30 and TRBJ2-1; TRBD2 aligns across 7 bases. The CDR3 runs 17 residues. Unmatched junction bases numbered 11, after V lost 1 base and J lost 2 bases. The germline V gene encodes CDR1 GTSNPN and CDR2 SVGIG (reference sequence). For the CDR3, the DNA is TGTGCCTGGAGTGCCTCATACGGGGCGGGAGCCTACAATGAGCAGTTCTTC. Encoded protein: CAWSASYGAGAYNEQFF.

CDR3 DNA: TGTGCCAGCAGCTTAGGGGCTGGCGGAAACACCATATATTTT. Translated, it gives CASSLGAGGNTIYF. The genes are TRBV7-6 and TRBJ1-3; no definite D call. Between the trimmed V and J ends, which lost 1 base and 4 bases, there was a span of 8 bases. From germline, CDR1 is SGHVS and CDR2 FNYEAQ. The CDR3 length is 14 residues. Full variable domain (missing parts from reference TRBV7-6 and TRBJ1-3): GAGVSQSPRYKVTKRGQDVALRCDPISGHVSLYWYRQALGQGPEFLTYFNYEAQQDKSGLPNDRFSAERPEGSISTLTIQRTEQRDSAMYRCASSLGAGGNTIYFGEGSWLTVV.

The chain combines TRBV19 with TRBJ1-1; D gene unclear. Trimming pared 4 bases from V and 0 bases from J, leaving 6 bases between. The CDR3 length is 13 residues. CDR1 and CDR2 from the germline V gene are LNHDA and SQIVND (reference sequence). Written as DNA, the CDR3 is TGTGCCAGTAGTACGGACGTGAACACTGAAGCTTTCTTT. Translated: CASSTDVNTEAFF.

This clone was observed a handful of times. The CDR3 bases are TGTGCCAGCAGTGAAGGGACAGGGGGTTACAATGAGCAGTTCTTC. Protein product: CASSEGTGGYNEQFF. This chain connects TRBV6-1 to TRBJ2-1; 10 bases agree with TRBD1. CDR1 is MNHNS and CDR2 is SASEGT in the germline V gene. This CDR3 contains 15 residues. Trimming at V came to 1 base and at J to 4 bases, leaving 1 base not matched to a gene.

The sample holds a few counts of this clone. This chain links TRBV15 with TRBJ1-2, with D tentatively TRBD1 (6 bases). Trimming shortened V by 6 bases and J by 4 bases, and 12 bases separated the two germline ends. The CDR3 contains 13 residues. The germline gives CDR1 LNHNV, CDR2 YYDKDF (reference sequence). This CDR3 reads CATSSGTSYGYTF. DNA of the CDR3: TGTGCCACCAGTTCCGGGACAAGCTATGGCTACACCTTC.

V gene TRBV28 combines with J gene TRBJ2-3; D remains ambiguous. Trimming stripped 4 bases from V and 6 bases from J, with 8 bases between. This CDR3 region has 12 residues. Germline lookup yields CDR1 MDHEN and CDR2 SYDVKM. The CDR3 DNA sequence: TGTGCCAGCAGTTCAACCGGGGATACGCAGTATTTT. Translation gives CASSSTGDTQYF.

In its sample, this clone was seen many times. The chain links TRBV10-3 to TRBJ2-1; 15 nucleotides match TRBD2. Per germline, CDR1 ENHRY and CDR2 SYGVKD. The CDR3 sequence is 15 residues long. V dropped 6 bases and J dropped 8; count of bases not matched to a gene: 5. CDR3 sequence reads: CAISRTSGRGDEQFF. For the CDR3, the DNA is TGTGCCATCAGCCGGACTAGCGGGAGGGGGGATGAGCAGTTCTTC.

Written as DNA, the CDR3 is TGCAGTGCCGTCACAGATACGCAGTATTTT. Protein product: CSAVTDTQYF. The chain uses TRBV20-1 and TRBJ2-3, with D unresolved. The CDR3 is made up of 10 amino acids. The germline V and J ends were trimmed by 6 bases and 2 bases, with 3 bases remaining between them. Germline loops: CDR1 DFQATT, CDR2 SNEGSKA (reference sequence).